The next 30 T cell receptor beta chains were all read from a single sample in a study of T cell responses to AZD1222 COVID-19 vaccine. Method: immunoSEQ multiplex PCR; TCRdb's copy keeps in-frame clones and lacks some. The sample contains around 130,000 clones, almost 90% of which appear only once. The material sequenced was peripheral blood, taken on day 0 of AZD1222 vaccination. The receptors here all came from an adult in good health.

The rearrangement joins TRBV7-2 to TRBJ2-7; D is ambiguous. CDR1 and CDR2 (germline): SGHTA, FQGNSA. The V gene lost 2 bases and the J gene lost 3 bases, with 5 bases spanning the gap. This CDR3 has 12 residues. Written as DNA, the CDR3 is TGTGCCAGCAGCTTATCCAGCTACGAGCAGTACTTC. Translated, it gives CASSLSSYEQYF.

There are a few counts of this clone. This chain connects TRBV19 to TRBJ2-1; a weak D match, TRBD1 (6 bases). The CDR3 is made up of 13 amino acids. V lost 6 bases, J lost 5 bases, and 11 bases lay in between. Germline CDR1 LNHDA, CDR2 SQIVND (reference sequence). The CDR3 region has the DNA TGTGCCAGTAGGAATGGACAGAACAATGAGCAGTTCTTC. Its translation: CASRNGQNNEQFF. Complete variable domain (other parts from reference TRBV19 and TRBJ2-1): DGGITQSPKYLFRKEGQNVTLSCEQNLNHDAMYWYRQDPGQGLRLIYYSQIVNDFQKGDIAEGYSVSREKKESFPLTVTSAQKNPTAFYLCASRNGQNNEQFFGPGTRLTVL.

The rearrangement links TRBV29-1 to TRBJ2-1; tentative D call: TRBD1 (7 bases). Germline V gives CDR1 SQVTM, CDR2 ANQGSEA. This CDR3 region has 13 residues. V was clipped by 4 bases and J by 7 bases, with 14 bases between them. The CDR3 DNA is TGCAGCGTTGGCGGGCAGGGGGGAAATGAGCAGTTCTTC. It codes for CSVGGQGGNEQFF.

The chain links TRBV9 to TRBJ2-3; 10 bases match TRBD2. The CDR3 runs to 16 residues. V lost 4 bases and J lost 2; bases outside the gene matches: 7. The germline V gene encodes CDR1 SGDLS and CDR2 YYNGEE. CDR3: CASSPVAGGHTDTQYF. In DNA form, the CDR3 reads TGTGCCAGCAGCCCGGTAGCGGGAGGCCACACAGATACGCAGTATTTT.

V is TRBV18 and J is TRBJ2-3; the match to TRBD2 covers 9 bases. The CDR3 spans 16 residues. Germline loops: CDR1 KGHSH, CDR2 LQKENI. Losses at the gene ends were 6 bases for V and 3 bases for J; bases not matched to a gene: 10. This chain's CDR3 is CASSTLSGSETDTQYF. DNA of the CDR3: TGTGCCAGCTCCACCCTTAGCGGGAGCGAGACAGATACGCAGTATTTT.

This clone was seen once. This sequence joins TRBV6-2 or TRBV6-3 and TRBJ1-3; D uncertain. The CDR3 is 13 amino acids. CDR1 and CDR2 (germline): MNHEY, SVGEGT. The V end lost 5 bases, the J end lost 3 bases, and 8 bases lay between the germline ends. The CDR3 reads CASSRTVGNTIYF. The CDR3 DNA reads TGTGCCAGCAGTCGGACGGTTGGAAACACCATATATTTT.

This chain joins TRBV7-2 and TRBJ1-6; 9 bases align to TRBD1. Germline V lookup: CDR1 SGHTA, CDR2 FQGNSA. With V trimmed by 5 bases and J by 10 bases, 9 bases remained unmatched. The CDR3 is 15 amino acids. The CDR3 loop reads CASSPRPGTGSPLHF. CDR3 in DNA: TGTGCCAGCAGCCCACGTCCGGGGACAGGGTCACCCCTCCACTTT.

Regarding this clone: A junction end diverges from the germline sequence, so it may reflect a read error. The rearrangement uses TRBV5-3 and TRBJ1-1, with D unclear. TRBV5-3 is noted as an ORF with a role that remains uncertain. CDR3 length equals 9 residues. The CDR3 sequence is CARSLGQSF. The CDR3 nucleotides read TGTGCCAGAAGCTTAGGGCAGTCCTTT.

The chain has TRBV6-5 and TRBJ1-2; 7 bases map to TRBD1. V lost 7 bases, J lost 2 bases, and 10 bases stayed unmatched. CDR3 length equals 15 residues. CDR1 is MNHEY, CDR2 SVGAGI, per germline. The CDR3 DNA sequence: TGTGCCAGCACTCCCCGGAGGGGACAGAACTATGGCTACACCTTC. Translating it yields CASTPRRGQNYGYTF.

The V gene is TRBV3-1 (or the pseudogene TRBV3-2), the J gene TRBJ2-2; no reliable D call. Germline CDR1 and CDR2: LGHDT and YNNKEL (reference sequence). The CDR3 runs to 18 residues. Trimming removed 0 bases from V and 1 base from J, with 15 bases in between. This chain's CDR3 is CASSQDLSPGGNTGELFF. DNA of the CDR3: TGTGCCAGCAGCCAAGATCTGAGTCCAGGCGGGAACACCGGGGAGCTGTTTTTT.

This chain connects TRBV7-3 to TRBJ2-1; 8 bases line up with TRBD2. The germline CDR1 and CDR2 sequences are SGHTA and FQGTGA. V was clipped by 5 bases and J by 2 bases; unmatched bases: 11. The CDR3 is 17 amino acids. CDR3 amino acids: CASSREGAGETYNEQFF. CDR3 nucleotides: TGTGCCAGCAGCAGGGAAGGAGCGGGAGAGACCTACAATGAGCAGTTCTTC.

J is TRBJ1-2 and V is TRBV19; 7 bases map to TRBD1. V dropped 3 bases and J dropped 4; count of bases not matched to a gene: 11. This CDR3 has 16 residues. Germline V gene sequence: CDR1 LNHDA, CDR2 SQIVND (reference sequence). The chain's CDR3 is CASSISRQGNPYGYTF. The CDR3 nucleotides are TGTGCCAGTAGTATCTCCCGACAGGGCAACCCCTATGGCTACACCTTC.

The chain has TRBV19 and TRBJ1-3; D not certain. The V and J ends lost 5 bases and 0 bases respectively, with 14 bases between them. The CDR3 has 16 residues. The V gene's germline CDR1 is LNHDA and CDR2 SQIVND (reference sequence). CDR3 DNA: TGTGCCAGTAGTCCCTGGGAGGGCACCTCTGGAAACACCATATATTTT. Protein product: CASSPWEGTSGNTIYF.

The J gene is TRBJ2-1, the V gene TRBV7-2; 7 bases fit TRBD2. The germline CDR1 and CDR2 sequences are SGHTA and FQGNSA. The trim removed 1 base at V and 1 base at J, leaving 4 bases unmatched. This CDR3 contains 16 residues. The CDR3 protein is CASSLGPGGSYNEQFF. The CDR3, as DNA: TGTGCCAGCAGCTTAGGCCCGGGAGGTTCCTACAATGAGCAGTTCTTC.

The chain joins TRBV30 to TRBJ1-1; 8 positions match TRBD1. J lost 4 bases, V lost 8 bases, and 9 bases had no gene match. CDR3 size: 13 residues. Germline loops: CDR1 GTSNPN, CDR2 SVGIG (reference sequence). The CDR3 spells CAKTIQGGTEAFF. The CDR3 DNA follows: TGTGCCAAAACAATACAGGGGGGCACTGAAGCTTTCTTT. Full variable domain (remainder filled in from reference TRBV30 and TRBJ1-1): SQTIHQWPATLVQPVGSPLSLECTVEGTSNPNLYWYRQAAGRGLQLLFYSVGIGQISSEVPQNLSASRPQDRQFILSSKKLLLSDSGFYLCAKTIQGGTEAFFGQGTRLTVV.

A single count supports this clone. The genes are TRBV6-5 and TRBJ2-7, with 9 positions matching TRBD2. The germline V gene encodes CDR1 MNHEY and CDR2 SVGAGI. J was trimmed by 3 bases and V by 4 bases; bases with no gene match: 4. The CDR3 is made up of 14 amino acids. DNA of the CDR3: TGTGCCAGCAGTTCGGGTAGCGGGAGCTACGAGCAGTACTTC. Translation gives CASSSGSGSYEQYF.

The CDR3 bases are TGCGCCAGCAGCTTAGGGGGCGCAGGGACTGAAGCTTTCTTT. Amino acid sequence: CASSLGGAGTEAFF. This rearrangement joins TRBV5-1 to TRBJ1-1; 7 positions agree with TRBD1. The CDR3 has 14 amino acids. V gave up 2 bases and J gave up 5 bases; unmatched junction bases: 6. CDR1 SGHRS and CDR2 YFSETQ come from the germline V gene.

The chain's CDR3 is CATRSASSYEQYF. The DNA for the CDR3 is TGTGCCACCCGATCTGCGAGCTCCTACGAGCAGTACTTC. The V and J genes are TRBV24-1 and TRBJ2-7, with D hard to call. The CDR3 has 13 amino acids. Germline V CDR1 and CDR2: KGHDR, SFDVKD. The V end was cut by 9 bases, the J end by 0 bases, with 11 bases between.

J is TRBJ1-2 and V is TRBV6-5; D call uncertain. This CDR3 has 12 residues. Trimming removed 7 bases at V and 8 bases at J, with 14 bases between. Germline CDR1 MNHEY, CDR2 SVGAGI. CDR3 protein: CASTNPGAGYTF. CDR3 bases: TGTGCCAGCACCAATCCGGGAGCCGGCTACACCTTC.

The chain links TRBV4-1 to TRBJ2-7, with 8 bases that match TRBD2. With 1 base clipped from V and 2 bases from J, the junction kept 4 bases outside the gene matches. Per the germline V gene, CDR1 is MGHRA and CDR2 is YSYEKL. The CDR3 consists of 15 residues. The CDR3: CASSQGVSGTYEQYF. The CDR3 DNA sequence: TGCGCCAGCAGCCAAGGTGTTAGCGGGACCTACGAGCAGTACTTC.

This chain links TRBV7-2 with TRBJ1-1; D gene unclear. Germline V gene data show CDR1 as SGHTA and CDR2 as FQGNSA. V lost 1 base to trimming and J lost 5 bases, with 11 bases between them. CDR3 length: 14 residues. CDR3 nucleotide sequence: TGTGCCAGCAGCTTAGGGCAATCCCAGACTGAAGCTTTCTTT. Its protein is CASSLGQSQTEAFF.

This clone was seen ten or more times. In DNA, the CDR3 is TGTGCCAGCAGTCGAAGCCCGGACGGCTCCTACGAGCAGTACTTC. The encoded protein is CASSRSPDGSYEQYF. This sequence joins TRBV7-6 and TRBJ2-7; the D is unclear. CDR1 and CDR2 (germline): SGHVS, FNYEAQ. The CDR3 consists of 15 residues. V lost 6 bases to trimming and J lost 0 bases, with 15 bases between them.

In the case of this clone: Other nucleotide sequences from this sample produce the same CDR3. The J gene is TRBJ2-3, the V gene TRBV7-2; D unclear. CDR1 and CDR2 from the germline V gene are SGHTA and FQGNSA. The CDR3 sequence is 13 residues long. Trimming removed 1 base at V and 4 bases at J, with 6 bases between. The CDR3 region has the DNA TGTGCCAGCAGCTTAGACGGGCCAGATACGCAGTATTTT. It specifies CASSLDGPDTQYF.

The chain is built from TRBV6-5 and TRBJ2-7; 15 bases align to TRBD2. The CDR3 consists of 14 residues. The germline CDR1 and CDR2 sequences are MNHEY and SVGAGI. V dropped 6 bases and J dropped 9; count of bases not matched to a gene: 6. CDR3 region: CASRPGLAGGGQYF. The DNA for the CDR3 is TGTGCCAGCAGGCCGGGACTAGCGGGAGGAGGGCAGTACTTC.

The chain combines TRBV4-2 with TRBJ2-1; TRBD2 matches at 12 bases. The V gene end was trimmed by 4 bases and the J gene end by 6 bases; junction bases not matched to a gene: 13. This CDR3 spans 18 amino acids. Germline V gives CDR1 LGHNA, CDR2 YNFKEQ. In DNA form, the CDR3 reads TGTGCCAGCAGCCTGGGACTAGCGGGCAACTCCGTGGGCAATGAGCAGTTCTTC. As protein: CASSLGLAGNSVGNEQFF.

This chain uses TRBV18 with TRBJ2-7; unclear D gene. Germline loops: CDR1 KGHSH, CDR2 LQKENI. V lost 6 bases and J lost 2, with 23 bases in between. The CDR3 loop spans 17 amino acids. CDR3 in amino acids: CASSPVTQGFKAYEQYF. The CDR3 nucleotides read TGTGCCAGCTCTCCAGTCACCCAAGGGTTTAAGGCCTACGAGCAGTACTTC.

The chain employs TRBV1 and TRBJ2-1; the DNA was not compared with TRBD2, the D call given in the table. TRBV1 is labeled a pseudogene. The CDR3 extends over 16 amino acids. This CDR3 reads CTSSQILAGAGNEQFF. The CDR3 nucleotides read TGCACCAGCAGCCAGATCCTAGCGGGAGCTGGAAATGAGCAGTTCTTC.

This chain joins TRBV10-1 and TRBJ2-3; D may be TRBD1 (5 bases). Germline CDR1 is WNHNN and CDR2 is SYGVQD (reference sequence). This CDR3 has 16 residues. The V end lost 6 bases, the J end lost 5 bases, and 21 bases lay between the germline ends. The CDR3: CASSRNSGAPEDTQYF. The CDR3 DNA sequence: TGCGCCAGCAGCCGCAACAGTGGGGCGCCTGAAGATACGCAGTATTTT.

This sequence joins TRBV30 and TRBJ2-3; 10 bases fit TRBD2. The V segment lost 1 base and the J segment 3 bases; nucleotides outside the gene matches: 10. Germline V gives CDR1 GTSNPN, CDR2 SVGIG (reference sequence). CDR3 size: 17 residues. The CDR3 here is CAWSEGLAGDGTDTQYF. The DNA of the CDR3 is TGTGCCTGGAGTGAGGGGCTAGCGGGAGACGGTACAGATACGCAGTATTTT.

The chain links TRBV6-5 to TRBJ1-1; D unclear. V was cut by 2 bases and J by 4 bases, with 8 bases left in between. The CDR3 covers 13 residues. CDR1 and CDR2 (germline): MNHEY, SVGAGI. The CDR3: CASSYVRGTEAFF. The CDR3 nucleotides read TGTGCCAGCAGTTACGTGCGGGGCACTGAAGCTTTCTTT.